These 2 T cell receptor beta chains originate from one sample sequenced in a study of blood T cell repertoires in COVID-19. Some clones are missing from TCRdb's copy, which holds only in-frame ones; the method was immunoSEQ multiplex PCR. The sample lists 220,000 or so clones, approximately 86% occurring once. Sequenced input: PBMCs or T cells enriched from blood (not recorded which). The receptors come from a woman between 50 and 59 years old with acute COVID-19.

This chain connects TRBV9 to TRBJ2-1; 13 bases agree with TRBD2. Per germline, CDR1 SGDLS and CDR2 YYNGEE. J lost 5 bases, V lost 3 bases, and 8 bases had no gene match. The CDR3 spans 17 residues. Here the CDR3 DNA reads TGTGCCAGCAGCGGCACTAGCGGGAGGGTTCTCGACAATGAGCAGTTCTTC. Protein sequence: CASSGTSGRVLDNEQFF.

The V call is TRBV9, the J call TRBJ2-2; 12 nucleotides match TRBD2. Germline CDR1 reads SGDLS; CDR2 reads YYNGEE. The CDR3 is made up of 16 amino acids. The J segment lost 6 bases and the V segment lost 2 bases, leaving 5 bases of the junction unmatched. The CDR3 loop is CASSVTSGGGSGELFF. The CDR3 DNA follows: TGTGCCAGCAGCGTGACTAGCGGGGGTGGTTCCGGGGAGCTGTTTTTT. Combining the CDR3 with reference TRBV9 and TRBJ2-2 gives the whole variable domain DSGVTQTPKHLITATGQRVTLRCSPRSGDLSVYWYQQSLDQGLQFLIQYYNGEERAKGNILERFSAQQFPDLHSELNLSSLELGDSALYFCASSVTSGGGSGELFFGEGSRLTVL.